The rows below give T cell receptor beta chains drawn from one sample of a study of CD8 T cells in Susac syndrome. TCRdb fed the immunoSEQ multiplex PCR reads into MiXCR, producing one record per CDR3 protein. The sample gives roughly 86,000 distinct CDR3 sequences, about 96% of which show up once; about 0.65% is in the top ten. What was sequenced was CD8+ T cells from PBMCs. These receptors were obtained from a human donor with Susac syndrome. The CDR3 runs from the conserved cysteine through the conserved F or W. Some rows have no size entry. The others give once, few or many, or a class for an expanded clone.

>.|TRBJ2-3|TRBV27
CASSPRQEPDTQYF
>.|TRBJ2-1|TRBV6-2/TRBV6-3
CASSLESVEQFF
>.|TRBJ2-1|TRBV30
CAWSSGRGVHEQFF
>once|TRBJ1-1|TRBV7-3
CASSAPSPGRDSNTEAFF
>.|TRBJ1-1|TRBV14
CASSQGTGGPMNTEAFF
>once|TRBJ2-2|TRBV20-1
CSARETEPTGELFF
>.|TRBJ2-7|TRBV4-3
CASSQDRGILYEQYF
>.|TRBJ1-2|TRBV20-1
CSARQANYGYTF
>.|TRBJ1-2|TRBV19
CASSIPGTGAGYGYTF
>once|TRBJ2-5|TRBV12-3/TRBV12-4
CASSLEGANPKYF
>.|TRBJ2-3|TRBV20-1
CSASERQGAGDTQYF
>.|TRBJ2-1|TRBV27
CASRLGTAPANEQFF
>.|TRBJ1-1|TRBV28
CASSLGDRGTEAFF
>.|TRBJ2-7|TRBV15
CATSRDRGDSYEQYF
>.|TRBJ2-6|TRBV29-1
CSVTASGANVLTF
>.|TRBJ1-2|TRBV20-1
CSARATGAGYGYTF
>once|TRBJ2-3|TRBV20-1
CSARDARQGTDTQYF
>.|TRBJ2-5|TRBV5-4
CASSLFSGLETQYF
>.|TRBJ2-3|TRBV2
CASIRGSSWGSTDTQYF
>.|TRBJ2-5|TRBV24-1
CATSTGTGPQYF
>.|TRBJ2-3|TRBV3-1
CASSRGTSVYTQYF
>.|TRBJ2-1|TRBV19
CASSIGNINEQFF
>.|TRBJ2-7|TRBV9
CASSPLDGPYEQYF
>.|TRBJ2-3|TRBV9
CASSVASEADTQYF